The clone carrying this TCR beta chain was recorded a few times. It was RNA transcripts that yielded the amplified TCR beta CDR3 regions. HTBI primers were used for first-round RT-PCR of the TCR CDR3. TCRdb fed the multiplex PCR reads into MiXCR, producing one record per CDR3 protein. This sample has around 600,000 distinct CDR3 sequences; approximately 15% occur once, and the top ten carry around 7%. The germline V gene has CDR1 MNHNS and CDR2 SASEGT. The CDR3 totals 11 residues. With 5 bases removed from V and 10 bases from J, the gap between germline ends came to 11 bases. The data belong to a study of T cells in Graves' hyperthyroidism and ophthalmopathy.

V gene TRBV6-1 combines with J gene TRBJ1-1; D gene unclear. The receptor's source is a woman aged 18-29 years with Graves' ophthalmopathy. Sequenced input: blood. DNA for the CDR3: TGTGCCAGCAGTAACCTTGTAATAGCTTTCTTT. Protein product: CASSNLVIAFF.